This paragraph reports one T cell receptor (beta chain). Its antigen remains unidentified. The ends lost 5 bases at V and 3 bases at J; junction bases unmatched: 9. The CDR3 is made up of 15 amino acids. Germline V gives CDR1 SGHNT, CDR2 YENEEA. Repertoires were generated with immunoSEQ multiplex PCR, while TCRdb's copy carries only in-frame clones and drops some. The sample lists some 75,000 clones; around four fifths were seen once. This specimen belongs to a study of early stage breast cancer tumors. Study-level information: Most invasive tumors, about 80% of the 16, were ER+/PR+/HER2-. Samples were sequenced at 7.5 to 10-fold average coverage.

Study observations and caveats: Most shared enriched TCRB sequences were commonly generated ones. Bulk DNA sequencing of unsorted cells missed chain pairing and markers.

The source is a person aged 55-75 years with breast cancer. The V call is TRBV11-3, the J call TRBJ2-7; TRBD1 matches at 8 bases. Sequenced sample: blood. The CDR3 DNA reads TGTGCCAGCAGCATCGGACAGGGAACAGTCTACGAGCAGTACTTC. Protein product: CASSIGQGTVYEQYF.